This paragraph covers one TCR beta chain sequence. Its recognized antigen is unknown. No base quality values were provided; no much bigger clone lies one nucleotide off. This entry belongs to a study of cytomegalovirus exposure and HLA in healthy donors (dated by TCRdb to about 2017). Study-level background: According to a later analysis, the roughly 130 validation repertoires were produced on the same platform as the 600 to 850 repertoires of the first cohort. A separate validation cohort of over 95 different subjects was used in addition to the 666-subject first cohort. The aim of the study was to test whether cataloging public T cell receptors could identify signatures of past pathogen exposure. High-throughput TCR immunosequencing, statistical association of individual TCRs with disease status, and machine learning were combined to predict cytomegalovirus infection status. Findings and caveats that apply to the study as a whole: It was suggested by the authors that the approach could potentially be generalized to other disease states and immunological phenotypes. The study listed 150 to 200 TCR beta chains as associated with cytomegalovirus. Most TCR sequences were observed very rarely across donors, whereas some public TCRs were present in many individuals. Of the cluster scores, around 95% were above 0 in a later analysis, which found that TCRs clustered in the first cohort also tended to co-occur in the 130 or so validation repertoires. In vitro tests confirmed that a few of the cytomegalovirus-associated TCR beta chains recognize cytomegalovirus antigens. The validation cohort had no HLA typing available for a later analysis, so co-occurrence within that cohort was assessed over all 120 or so repertoires. Cytomegalovirus status was reported to be diagnosed by the classifier with high specificity and sensitivity in both the original and validation cohorts.

The library was made by the immunoSEQ multiplex PCR assay. In the source study's methods: A statistical classification framework was built for diagnosing cytomegalovirus status from the catalog of TCR beta chain sequences. The source is immuneACCESS, and TCRdb retained only in-frame sequences with V and J called. Part of the clones is not carried over; for the studies checked, unresolved V genes explain less than half of this, and the remainder is unexplained. That table furnishes V, J and clone size, whereas the DNA furnished D and trimming. This sample comprises some 310,000 clones, approximately 85% of them detected only once. In total, the top ten clones hold around 0.88% of the sample. Taken from the germline V gene, the CDR1 and CDR2 loops are SNHLY and FYNNEI. From its cysteine to its phenylalanine, the CDR3 spans 15 amino acids. Solely the CDR3 DNA is kept, with 45 bases framed from the first base. V is pared back by 4 bases and J by 0 bases, with 10 bases lying between the germline termini.

Donors formed part of the validation cohort, which comprised 120 or so subjects and was distinct from the first cohort of several hundred subjects. The clonotype originates from a man aged 25-40 years in good health and CMV-seronegative. The sample was PBMCs. The chain links TRBV2 with TRBJ1-5; possibly the D gene is TRBD1, per 5 matching bases. The bases read TGTGCCAGCAGTGCCGGACACATTAGCAATCAGCCCCAGCATTTT. It encodes CASSAGHISNQPQHF. The entire variable domain, with the stretches around the CDR3 drawn from the reference TRBV2 and TRBJ1-5 proteins, is EPEVTQTPSHQVTQMGQEVILRCVPISNHLYFYWYRQILGQKVEFLVSFYNNEISEKSEIFDDQFSVERPDGSNFTLKIRSTKLEDSAMYFCASSAGHISNQPQHFGDGTRLSIL.